This T cell receptor beta chain comes out of a study of T cell responses to AZD1222 COVID-19 vaccine. The method was immunoSEQ multiplex PCR; TCRdb's version includes in-frame clones alone and lacks a portion of them. Among some 110,000 clones listed, less than 90% were seen once. This CDR3 region has 12 residues. The V gene lost 9 bases and the J gene lost 0 bases, with 6 bases spanning the gap. The V gene's germline CDR1 is LNHNV and CDR2 YYDKDF (reference sequence). This sequence joins TRBV15 and TRBJ1-3; D gene ambiguous. The material was peripheral blood, obtained on day 0 of AZD1222 vaccination. The sequence was obtained from an adult in good health. In nucleotides, the CDR3 is TGTGCCACTACCTCCTCTGGAAACACCATATATTTT. It encodes CATTSSGNTIYF.